This T cell receptor beta chain appears in the sequencing data of a study of T cells in Graves' hyperthyroidism and ophthalmopathy. Turning to the study itself: Any treatment followed the collection of peripheral blood at initial diagnosis. The study, taken as a whole, reports: Before onset, ophthalmopathy was predicted by the model a median approximately 6.5 months earlier. Clonotypes that were expanded in thyroid above 0.001 mostly appeared in blood too.

Amplification of TCR beta CDR3 regions used RNA as the template. Initially, a first-round RT-PCR of the TCR CDR3 employed the HTBI primer set. MiXCR was run by TCRdb on the multiplex PCR reads, yielding one entry per CDR3 protein. The sample includes hundreds of thousands of distinct CDR3 sequences, 20% to 25% of them seen just once. Germline CDR1 and CDR2: KGHSH and LQKENI. Trimming removed 2 bases at V and 7 bases at J, with 11 bases between. The CDR3 consists of 13 residues. This clonotype appeared a few times. Its antigen remains unknown. The TCR comes from a woman aged 70-85 years with Graves' ophthalmopathy. The chain employs TRBV18 and TRBJ1-2, with D possibly matching TRBD1 (5 bases). Sample: blood. DNA of the CDR3: TGTGCCAGCTCACCAACAGATGGGGCTGGCTACACCTTC. Encoded protein: CASSPTDGAGYTF. Based on the CDR3 plus reference TRBV18 and TRBJ1-2, the full variable domain is NAGVMQNPRHLVRRRGQEARLRCSPMKGHSHVYWYRQLPEEGLKFMVYLQKENIIDESGMPKERFSAEFPKEGPSILRIQQVVRGDSAAYFCASSPTDGAGYTFGSGTRLTVV.